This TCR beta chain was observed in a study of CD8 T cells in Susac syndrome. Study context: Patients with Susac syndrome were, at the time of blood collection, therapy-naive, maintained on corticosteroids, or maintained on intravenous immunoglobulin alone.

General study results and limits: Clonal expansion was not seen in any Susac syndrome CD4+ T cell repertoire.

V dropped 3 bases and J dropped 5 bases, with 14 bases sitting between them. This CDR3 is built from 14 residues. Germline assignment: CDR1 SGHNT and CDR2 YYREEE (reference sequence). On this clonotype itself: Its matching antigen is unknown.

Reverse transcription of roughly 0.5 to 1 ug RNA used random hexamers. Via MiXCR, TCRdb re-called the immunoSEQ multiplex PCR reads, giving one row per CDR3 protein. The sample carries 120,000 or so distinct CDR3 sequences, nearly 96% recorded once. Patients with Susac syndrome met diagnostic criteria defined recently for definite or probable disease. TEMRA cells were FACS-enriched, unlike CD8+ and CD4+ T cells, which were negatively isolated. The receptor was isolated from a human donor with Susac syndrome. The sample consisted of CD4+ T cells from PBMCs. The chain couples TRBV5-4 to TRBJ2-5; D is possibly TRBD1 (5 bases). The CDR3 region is CASSSYQGSETQYF. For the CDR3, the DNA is TGTGCCAGCAGCTCATACCAGGGTAGCGAGACCCAGTACTTC.